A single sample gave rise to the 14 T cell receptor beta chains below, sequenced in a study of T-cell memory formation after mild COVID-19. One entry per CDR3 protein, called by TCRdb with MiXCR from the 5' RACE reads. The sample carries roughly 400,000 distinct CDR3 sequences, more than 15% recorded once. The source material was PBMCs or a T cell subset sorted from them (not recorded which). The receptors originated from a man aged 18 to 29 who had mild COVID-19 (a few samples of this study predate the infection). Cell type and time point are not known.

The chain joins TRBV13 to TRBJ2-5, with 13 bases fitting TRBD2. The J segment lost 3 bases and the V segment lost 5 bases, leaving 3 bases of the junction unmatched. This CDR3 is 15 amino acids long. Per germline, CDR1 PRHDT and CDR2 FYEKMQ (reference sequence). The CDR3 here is CASSPGTSGKETQYF. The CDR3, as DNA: TGTGCCAGCAGCCCAGGGACTAGCGGGAAAGAGACCCAGTACTTC.

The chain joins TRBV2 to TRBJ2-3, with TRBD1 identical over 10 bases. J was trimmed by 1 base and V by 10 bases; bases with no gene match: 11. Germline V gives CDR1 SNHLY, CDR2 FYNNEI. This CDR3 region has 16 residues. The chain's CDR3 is CATRGLGTGGTDTQYF. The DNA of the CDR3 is TGTGCCACCAGGGGGCTCGGGACAGGGGGCACAGATACGCAGTATTTT.

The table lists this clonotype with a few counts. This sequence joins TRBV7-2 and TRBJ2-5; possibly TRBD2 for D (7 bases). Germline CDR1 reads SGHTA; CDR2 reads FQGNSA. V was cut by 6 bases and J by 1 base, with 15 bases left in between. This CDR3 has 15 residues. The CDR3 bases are TGTGCCAGCAGAGGACGCGGGGGCCCCCAAGAGACCCAGTACTTC. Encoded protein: CASRGRGGPQETQYF.

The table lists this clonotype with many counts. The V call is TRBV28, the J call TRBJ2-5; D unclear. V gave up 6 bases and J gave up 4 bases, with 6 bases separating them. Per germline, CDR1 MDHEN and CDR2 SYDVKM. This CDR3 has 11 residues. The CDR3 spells CASSTRETQYF. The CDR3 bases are TGTGCCAGCAGCACGAGAGAGACCCAGTACTTC.

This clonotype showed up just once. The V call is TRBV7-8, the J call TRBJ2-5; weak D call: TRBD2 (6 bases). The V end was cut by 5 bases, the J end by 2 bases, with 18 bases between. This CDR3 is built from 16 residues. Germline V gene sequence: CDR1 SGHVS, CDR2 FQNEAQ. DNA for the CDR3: TGTGCCAGCAGCCCGGAGGGGCCAGGGATTCAAGAGACCCAGTACTTC. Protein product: CASSPEGPGIQETQYF.

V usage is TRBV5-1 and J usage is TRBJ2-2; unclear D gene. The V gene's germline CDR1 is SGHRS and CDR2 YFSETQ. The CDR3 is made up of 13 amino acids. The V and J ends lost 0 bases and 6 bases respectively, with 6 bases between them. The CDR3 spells CASSLVFPGELFF. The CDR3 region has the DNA TGCGCCAGCAGCTTGGTCTTTCCCGGGGAGCTGTTTTTT. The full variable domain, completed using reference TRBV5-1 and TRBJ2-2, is KAGVTQTPRYLIKTRGQQVTLSCSPISGHRSVSWYQQTPGQGLQFLFEYFSETQRNKGNFPGRFSGRQFSNSRSEMNVSTLELGDSALYLCASSLVFPGELFFGEGSRLTVL.

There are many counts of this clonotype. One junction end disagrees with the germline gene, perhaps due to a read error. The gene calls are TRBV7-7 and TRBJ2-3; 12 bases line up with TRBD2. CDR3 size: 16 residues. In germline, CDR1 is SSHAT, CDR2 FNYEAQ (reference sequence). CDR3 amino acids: CASSLGLAGRTDTQYF. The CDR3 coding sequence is TGTGCTAGCAGCTTAGGACTAGCGGGGCGCACAGATACGCAGTATTTT.

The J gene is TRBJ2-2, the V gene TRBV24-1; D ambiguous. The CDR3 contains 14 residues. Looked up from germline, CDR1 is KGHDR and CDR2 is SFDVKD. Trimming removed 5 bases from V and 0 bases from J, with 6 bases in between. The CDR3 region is CATSAEANTGELFF. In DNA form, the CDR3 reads TGTGCCACCAGTGCCGAAGCGAACACCGGGGAGCTGTTTTTT.

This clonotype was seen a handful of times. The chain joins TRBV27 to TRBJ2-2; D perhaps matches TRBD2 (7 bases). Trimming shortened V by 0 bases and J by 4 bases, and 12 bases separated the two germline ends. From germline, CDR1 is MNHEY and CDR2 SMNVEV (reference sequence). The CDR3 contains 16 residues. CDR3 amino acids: CASSLSSRGRTGELFF. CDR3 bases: TGTGCCAGCAGTTTATCCTCGCGGGGGCGCACCGGGGAGCTGTTTTTT.

CDR3 DNA: TGCGCCAGCAGCCCGCGGGGGTCGGATTCGGATACGCAGTATTTT. This translates into CASSPRGSDSDTQYF. V usage is TRBV5-1 and J usage is TRBJ2-3; 7 bases line up with TRBD2. The CDR3 loop spans 15 amino acids. The V and J ends lost 4 bases and 6 bases, in that order; junction bases with no gene match: 11. Germline assignment: CDR1 SGHRS and CDR2 YFSETQ.

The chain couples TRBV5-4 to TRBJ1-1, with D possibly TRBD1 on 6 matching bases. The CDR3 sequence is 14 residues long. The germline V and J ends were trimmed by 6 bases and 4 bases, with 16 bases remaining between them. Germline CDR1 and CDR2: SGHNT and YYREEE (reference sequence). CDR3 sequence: CASTLQGAGTEAFF. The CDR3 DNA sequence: TGTGCCAGCACCCTACAGGGAGCGGGCACTGAAGCTTTCTTT.

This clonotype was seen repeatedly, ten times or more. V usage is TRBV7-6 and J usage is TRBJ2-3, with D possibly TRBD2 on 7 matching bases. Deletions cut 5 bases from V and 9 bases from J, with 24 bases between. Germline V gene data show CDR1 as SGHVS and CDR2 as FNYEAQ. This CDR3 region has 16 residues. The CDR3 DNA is TGTGCCAGCAGCCTAGGCCAAGGGGGGGTAGGAGGGACGCAGTATTTT. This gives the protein CASSLGQGGVGGTQYF. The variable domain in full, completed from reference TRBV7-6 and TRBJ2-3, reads GAGVSQSPRYKVTKRGQDVALRCDPISGHVSLYWYRQALGQGPEFLTYFNYEAQQDKSGLPNDRFSAERPEGSISTLTIQRTEQRDSAMYRCASSLGQGGVGGTQYFGPGTRLTVL.

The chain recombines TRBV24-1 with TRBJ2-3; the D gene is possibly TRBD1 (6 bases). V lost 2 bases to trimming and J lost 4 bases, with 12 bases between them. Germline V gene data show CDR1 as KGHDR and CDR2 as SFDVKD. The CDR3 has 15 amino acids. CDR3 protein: CATSDYQGKPDTQYF. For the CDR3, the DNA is TGTGCCACCAGTGATTACCAGGGGAAACCAGATACGCAGTATTTT.

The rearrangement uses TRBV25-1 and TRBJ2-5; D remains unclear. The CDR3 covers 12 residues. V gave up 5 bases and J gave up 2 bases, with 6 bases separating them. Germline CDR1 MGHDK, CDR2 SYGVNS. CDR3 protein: CASSFQQETQYF. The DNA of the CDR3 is TGTGCCAGCAGTTTCCAGCAAGAGACCCAGTACTTC.